This T cell receptor (beta chain) was observed in a study of Graves' ophthalmopathy and Graves' hyperthyroidism. Looking at the study overall: In this cohort's terms, stable hyperthyroidism meant no ophthalmopathy by 18 months of follow-up. Overall study results and limits: Ophthalmopathy could be told apart from stable hyperthyroidism by a 13-signature model (about 90% sensitivity, approximately 76% specificity).

Amplified TCR beta CDR3 regions were obtained using RNA transcripts as template. First-round RT-PCR employed HTBI primers, with a second-round multiplex PCR after it. TCRdb passed the multiplex PCR reads through MiXCR, listing each CDR3 protein once. This table has 450,000 to 600,000 distinct CDR3 sequences, approximately 37% appearing once. A few counts support this clonotype. Its antigen is undetermined. The CDR3 does not end in the conserved phenylalanine or tryptophan, so this is likely a read error. The CDR3 runs to 14 residues. Per the germline V gene, CDR1 is MDHEN and CDR2 is SYDVKM. The V end was cut by 4 bases, the J end by 4 bases, with 13 bases between.

The sequence came from an adult man with Graves' hyperthyroidism. Sequencing input: peripheral blood or thyroid tissue (not recorded which). J is TRBJ1-1 and V is TRBV28; TRBD1 might be the D (6 bases). CDR3 residues: CASSSGVGGTEAFL. Written as DNA, the CDR3 is TGTGCCAGCAGTTCAGGGGTCGGGGGCACTGAAGCTTTCCTT.